This T cell receptor (beta chain) comes out of a study of blood T cell repertoires in COVID-19. In the study overall: Donors in the United States, Italy and Spain gave samples during acute or convalescent COVID-19. From T cells, B-cell-depleted T cells, or PBMCs came the material, which was cDNA or gDNA.

V was pared by 9 bases and J by 4 bases, with 12 bases between. Germline CDR1 and CDR2: MNHEY and SVGAGI. CDR3 length equals 12 residues. In the original workflow: The authors estimated nucleated cell counts from reference gene primer amplification. Sequenced by immunoSEQ multiplex PCR; TCRdb stores in-frame clones only, minus some. V and J calls and clone size follow that table, whereas D and trimming were derived from the DNA. Of 39,000 or so clones in the sample, around 82% were seen once. The chain combines TRBV6-5 with TRBJ1-1; D gene ambiguous. The sample comprised peripheral blood. This sequence was found in a man aged 40-55 years with active or convalescent COVID-19. The CDR3 DNA sequence: TGTGCCAGTTCGCAGGATTCCACTGAAGCTTTCTTT. Translating gives CASSQDSTEAFF.